The next 21 T cell receptor beta chains were all read from a single sample in a study of CDR3 diversity in severe acne. MiXCR was run by TCRdb on the PCR reads, yielding one entry per CDR3 protein. The sample has almost 85,000 distinct CDR3 sequences; 45% to 55% are singletons. The sample taken for sequencing was blood. These TCRs come from a male donor in good health, without acne.

The rearrangement joins TRBV7-9 to TRBJ1-5, with D possibly being TRBD1 (5 bases). V lost 3 bases, J lost 1 base, and 7 bases lay in between. Looked up from germline, CDR1 is SEHNR and CDR2 is FQNEAQ (reference sequence). CDR3 length: 14 amino acids. CDR3 protein: CASSLGQSNQPQHF. CDR3 coding DNA: TGTGCCAGCAGCTTGGGGCAGAGCAATCAGCCCCAGCATTTT.

This clonotype was recorded many times. The rearrangement uses TRBV6-5 and TRBJ1-1; 9 bases agree with TRBD1. Germline CDR1 reads MNHEY; CDR2 reads SVGAGI. With 0 bases clipped from V and 10 bases from J, the junction kept 12 bases outside the gene matches. CDR3 length: 16 amino acids. The CDR3 nucleotides are TGTGCCAGCAGTTACTCGAGGGACAGGGAAGGAGTTGGAGCTTTCTTT. Its translation: CASSYSRDREGVGAFF.

The chain couples TRBV4-1 to TRBJ2-7; D is unclear. The CDR3 contains 11 residues. The germline gives CDR1 MGHRA, CDR2 YSYEKL. V lost 3 bases and J 2 bases, leaving 2 bases between the germline ends. CDR3 DNA: TGCGCCAGCAGCCACACCTACGAGCAGTACTTC. It encodes CASSHTYEQYF.

The genes are TRBV5-5 and TRBJ2-7; weak D call: TRBD2 (5 bases). From germline, CDR1 is SGHKS and CDR2 YYEKEE (reference sequence). The CDR3 consists of 12 residues. Trimming removed 5 bases at V and 5 bases at J, with 11 bases between. CDR3 sequence reads: CASSSRTDEQYF. The CDR3 bases are TGTGCCAGCAGTTCACGGACTGACGAGCAGTACTTC. Full variable domain (remainder filled in from reference TRBV5-5 and TRBJ2-7): DAGVTQSPTHLIKTRGQQVTLRCSPISGHKSVSWYQQVLGQGPQFIFQYYEKEERGRGNFPDRFSARQFPNYSSELNVNALLLGDSALYLCASSSRTDEQYFGPGTRLTVT.

This chain joins TRBV20-1 and TRBJ2-7; possible D gene TRBD1, 8 bases. This CDR3 is 14 amino acids long. CDR1 and CDR2 (germline): DFQATT, SNEGSKA (reference sequence). The V end lost 3 bases, the J end lost 4 bases, and 16 bases lay between the germline ends. CDR3 sequence reads: CSASPDRGGYEQYF. The CDR3 DNA is TGCAGTGCTAGCCCCGACAGGGGAGGGTACGAGCAGTACTTC.

The chain joins TRBV7-3 to TRBJ2-2; 9 positions match TRBD2. Per germline, CDR1 SGHTA and CDR2 FQGTGA. The CDR3 has 17 residues. The J segment lost 3 bases and the V segment lost 2 bases, leaving 7 bases of the junction unmatched. CDR3 bases: TGTGCCAGCAGCTTATTGCGGGGGGGCACAGACACCGGGGAGCTGTTTTTT. Amino acid sequence: CASSLLRGGTDTGELFF.

This clonotype was found many times. J is TRBJ2-3 and V is TRBV6-4; possible D gene TRBD2, 6 bases. Per the germline V gene, CDR1 is MRHNA and CDR2 is SNTAGT. Between the trimmed V and J ends, which lost 3 bases and 4 bases, there was a span of 11 bases. This CDR3 region has 14 residues. CDR3 sequence (DNA): TGTGCCAGCAGTGAAGGAGGGCCGGCAGATACGCAGTATTTT. This gives the protein CASSEGGPADTQYF.

This clonotype was detected a few times. This chain joins TRBV19 and TRBJ1-5; no clear D. V was shortened by 5 bases and J by 4 bases, with 9 bases between the two germline ends. Germline V gives CDR1 LNHDA, CDR2 SQIVND (reference sequence). CDR3 size: 13 residues. CDR3 residues: CASSPDLNQPQHF. For the CDR3, the DNA is TGTGCCAGTAGTCCAGACCTGAATCAGCCCCAGCATTTT.

CDR3: CASSSLFGLSEQYF. The CDR3 DNA reads as TGTGCCAGCAGCTCCCTCTTTGGGTTAAGCGAGCAGTACTTC. The rearrangement links TRBV7-3 to TRBJ2-7, with D hard to call. The CDR3 is 14 residues long. Germline CDR1 and CDR2: SGHTA and FQGTGA. Between the trimmed V and J ends, which lost 4 bases and 6 bases, there was a span of 16 bases.

The chain couples TRBV5-1 to TRBJ2-1; D is perhaps TRBD2 (6 bases). V was cut by 3 bases and J by 4 bases, with 23 bases left in between. The V gene's germline CDR1 is SGHRS and CDR2 YFSETQ. CDR3 length equals 18 residues. CDR3 sequence reads: CASSYGGTNPSEYNEQFF. CDR3 bases: TGCGCCAGCAGCTACGGGGGAACCAACCCGTCCGAATACAATGAGCAGTTCTTC.

The chain uses TRBV7-2 and TRBJ2-3, with 13 bases lining up with TRBD2. Germline V gene lookup returns CDR1 SGHTA and CDR2 FQGNSA. Trimming cost V 2 bases and J 11 bases; bases outside gene matches: 16. The CDR3 consists of 18 residues. The CDR3 DNA reads TGTGCCAGCAGCTTACGAAGGGCACTAGCGGGAGGGCTGAATGAGCAGTATTTT. This gives the protein CASSLRRALAGGLNEQYF.

The genes are TRBV4-1 and TRBJ1-1, with D maybe TRBD1 (6 bases). V gave up 0 bases and J gave up 2 bases, with 25 bases separating them. This CDR3 has 20 amino acids. The germline CDR1 and CDR2 sequences are MGHRA and YSYEKL. The CDR3 protein is CASSQDRGQGRWRLNTEAFF. The CDR3 DNA follows: TGCGCCAGCAGCCAAGATCGCGGGCAGGGGAGATGGCGCCTTAACACTGAAGCTTTCTTT.

The chain carries TRBV25-1 and TRBJ2-7, with TRBD1 matching 11 bases. Germline V CDR1 and CDR2: MGHDK, SYGVNS. CDR3 length equals 16 residues. V was pared by 3 bases and J by 6 bases, with 10 bases of the junction left unmatched. CDR3 sequence: CASSEGASGQGGEQYF. As DNA, the CDR3 is TGTGCCAGCAGTGAGGGGGCTTCGGGACAGGGGGGCGAGCAGTACTTC.

This clonotype was seen at least ten times. The chain has TRBV4-2 and TRBJ2-3; D possibly corresponds to TRBD2 (5 bases). The CDR3 extends over 15 amino acids. Germline CDR1 is LGHNA and CDR2 is YNFKEQ. Trimming removed 1 base from V and 0 bases from J, with 8 bases in between. CDR3 amino acids: CASSQGGSSTDTQYF. In DNA, the CDR3 is TGTGCCAGCAGCCAAGGAGGGTCCAGCACAGATACGCAGTATTTT.

In its sample, this clonotype was seen a few times. The chain combines TRBV10-3 with TRBJ1-2, with no clear D. In germline, CDR1 is ENHRY, CDR2 SYGVKD. The V gene lost 6 bases and the J gene lost 0 bases, with 5 bases spanning the gap. The length of the CDR3 is 12 residues. The CDR3 protein is CAIRRPNYGYTF. CDR3 coding DNA: TGTGCCATCAGGAGGCCTAACTATGGCTACACCTTC.

Many counts were recorded for this clonotype. The rearrangement links TRBV13 to TRBJ2-3; 8 positions match TRBD2. The length of the CDR3 is 12 residues. V lost 6 bases to trimming and J lost 10 bases; unmatched junction nucleotides: 6. CDR1 is PRHDT and CDR2 is FYEKMQ in the germline V gene (reference sequence). The CDR3: CASSFSGNSQYF. DNA of the CDR3: TGTGCCAGCAGTTTTAGCGGGAACTCGCAGTATTTT.

The CDR3 loop reads CATSRDEGYEQYF. The DNA of the CDR3 is TGTGCCACCAGCAGAGATGAGGGATACGAGCAGTACTTC. V usage is TRBV15 and J usage is TRBJ2-7; the D gene is possibly TRBD2 (5 bases). V was cut by 0 bases and J by 4 bases, with 7 bases left in between. The CDR3 has 13 residues. Germline lookup yields CDR1 LNHNV and CDR2 YYDKDF (reference sequence).

The V gene is TRBV18, the J gene TRBJ2-6; D not certain. Germline CDR1 and CDR2: KGHSH and LQKENI. With 1 base removed from V and 0 bases from J, the gap between germline ends came to 7 bases. This CDR3 spans 16 amino acids. The CDR3 DNA sequence: TGTGCCAGCTCACCACTAGCTAGCTCTGGGGCCAACGTCCTGACTTTC. This codes for CASSPLASSGANVLTF.

The V call is TRBV15, the J call TRBJ2-7; 14 positions agree with TRBD2. This CDR3 comprises 17 residues. Trimming removed 0 bases from V and 7 bases from J; junction bases left unmatched: 8. From germline, CDR1 is LNHNV and CDR2 YYDKDF (reference sequence). The CDR3 loop reads CATSRDRLAGGPREQYF. The CDR3 nucleotides are TGTGCCACCAGCAGAGATCGACTAGCGGGAGGGCCCAGAGAGCAGTACTTC.

The chain joins TRBV19 to TRBJ2-6; unclear D gene. The V gene lost 8 bases and the J gene lost 0 bases, with 11 bases spanning the gap. Germline CDR1 LNHDA, CDR2 SQIVND (reference sequence). CDR3 length: 15 amino acids. The CDR3 is CASAFRYSGANVLTF. The CDR3 DNA reads TGTGCCAGTGCGTTTCGCTACTCTGGGGCCAACGTCCTGACTTTC.

There are many counts of this clonotype. This chain connects TRBV28 to TRBJ1-2; the D is unclear. V was pared by 3 bases and J by 4 bases, with 9 bases between. CDR1 is MDHEN, CDR2 SYDVKM, per germline. This CDR3 has 13 residues. CDR3 nucleotide sequence: TGTGCCAGCAGTTTCAGTGTTGGCTATGGCTACACCTTC. Protein product: CASSFSVGYGYTF.